These 27 T cell receptor beta chains were all obtained from the same sample, sequenced in a study of beta chain features in type 1 diabetes. The investigators reverse transcribed all of the isolated RNA, so they sequenced expressed TCRB transcripts. The data were produced by immunoSEQ multiplex PCR, yet TCRdb's version contains in-frame clones alone and is incomplete. The sample lists some 330,000 clones, about 10% occurring once. Sequenced material: naive CD4+ T cells from blood. These receptors were collected from a woman in her twenties or thirties in good health.

The chain combines TRBV27 with TRBJ2-1; the D gene is possibly TRBD2 (6 bases). The V end lost 3 bases, the J end lost 7 bases, and 13 bases lay between the germline ends. Germline V gene data show CDR1 as MNHEY and CDR2 as SMNVEV (reference sequence). This CDR3 comprises 14 residues. The CDR3 protein is CASSFRGSRNEQFF. In DNA, the CDR3 is TGTGCCAGCAGTTTCCGGGGGAGTAGGAATGAGCAGTTCTTC.

This clone was seen more than once but under ten times. The CDR3, as DNA: TGTGCCAGCAGCTTAACCCAGCGCGAGCAGTACTTC. As protein: CASSLTQREQYF. The chain joins TRBV7-2 to TRBJ2-7; D is undetermined. Trimming removed 2 bases at V and 6 bases at J, with 8 bases between. CDR3 length equals 12 residues. The germline gives CDR1 SGHTA, CDR2 FQGNSA.

This clone was detected only a few times. V gene TRBV9 combines with J gene TRBJ2-1, with D possibly matching TRBD1 (6 bases). The CDR3 is 14 residues long. With 5 bases removed from V and 0 bases from J, the gap between germline ends came to 9 bases. From germline, CDR1 is SGDLS and CDR2 YYNGEE. The CDR3 spells CASSGQTSYNEQFF. CDR3 bases: TGTGCCAGCAGTGGACAGACCTCCTACAATGAGCAGTTCTTC.

This chain joins TRBV6-6 and TRBJ1-1; 7 positions match TRBD1. CDR3 length: 15 residues. The germline V gene has CDR1 MNHNY and CDR2 SVGAGI (reference sequence). Unmatched junction bases numbered 9, after V lost 3 bases and J lost 5 bases. CDR3 sequence: CASSYPGGKSTEAFF. CDR3 DNA: TGTGCCAGCAGTTATCCAGGGGGAAAATCGACTGAAGCTTTCTTT.

The chain carries TRBV7-2 and TRBJ2-5, with D perhaps TRBD2 (5 bases). Trimming cost V 5 bases and J 2 bases, with 15 bases left between them. CDR1 is SGHTA and CDR2 is FQGNSA in the germline V gene. The CDR3 runs to 15 residues. CDR3 loop: CASSPQRTNQETQYF. CDR3 sequence (DNA): TGTGCCAGCAGCCCCCAGCGGACCAATCAAGAGACCCAGTACTTC.

This clone was found a few times. The rearrangement links TRBV6-5 to TRBJ2-5; D is perhaps TRBD1 (6 bases). There are 14 residues in the CDR3. With 5 bases removed from V and 4 bases from J, the gap between germline ends came to 14 bases. Germline values: CDR1 MNHEY, CDR2 SVGAGI. CDR3 sequence: CASSTTPDRETQYF. CDR3 bases: TGTGCCAGCAGTACCACGCCGGACAGAGAGACCCAGTACTTC.

This clone was detected only a few times. The chain is built from TRBV28 and TRBJ1-2; D call uncertain. The V end lost 5 bases, the J end lost 0 bases, and 13 bases lay between the germline ends. This CDR3 is built from 15 residues. Germline V gene lookup returns CDR1 MDHEN and CDR2 SYDVKM. The chain's CDR3 is CASSPRGSTNYGYTF. DNA for the CDR3: TGTGCCAGCAGTCCCCGAGGCAGCACTAACTATGGCTACACCTTC.

This clone was counted between two and nine times. The V and J genes are TRBV5-1 and TRBJ2-2; the D gene is possibly TRBD2 (6 bases). From germline, CDR1 is SGHRS and CDR2 YFSETQ. Trimming took off 4 bases at V and 5 bases at J, with 12 bases between the two ends. This CDR3 has 14 amino acids. The CDR3 nucleotides read TGCGCCAGCAGCCGCCCCGGGGGAACCGGGGAGCTGTTTTTT. Protein: CASSRPGGTGELFF.

V gene TRBV11-2 combines with J gene TRBJ2-7; 9 bases align to TRBD1. CDR1 and CDR2 from the germline V gene are SGHAT and FQNNGV. This CDR3 is built from 14 residues. Trimming at V came to 4 bases and at J to 4 bases, leaving 5 bases not matched to a gene. CDR3 amino acids: CASSSGGTGYEQYF. CDR3 sequence (DNA): TGTGCCAGCAGCTCCGGGGGGACAGGGTACGAGCAGTACTTC.

The chain recombines TRBV19 with TRBJ2-3, with TRBD2 matching 7 bases. Germline assignment: CDR1 LNHDA and CDR2 SQIVND (reference sequence). This CDR3 region has 14 residues. V dropped 5 bases and J dropped 6; count of bases not matched to a gene: 8. The CDR3 reads CASSSGAGPDTQYF. The DNA of the CDR3 is TGTGCCAGTAGTTCGGGAGCGGGACCGGATACGCAGTATTTT.

V and J are TRBV7-3 and TRBJ2-3; D not certain. With 3 bases removed from V and 6 bases from J, the gap between germline ends came to 10 bases. The CDR3 is 13 amino acids. Germline V gene lookup returns CDR1 SGHTA and CDR2 FQGTGA. CDR3 coding DNA: TGTGCCAGCAGCTTGGGCAACTCCGATACGCAGTATTTT. This codes for CASSLGNSDTQYF.

There are a few counts of this clone. The J gene is TRBJ2-3, the V gene TRBV29-1, with 7 bases aligning to TRBD1. The V segment lost 2 bases and the J segment 2 bases; nucleotides outside the gene matches: 10. The CDR3 runs 16 residues. Germline V gives CDR1 SQVTM, CDR2 ANQGSEA. CDR3 coding DNA: TGCAGCGTTGAACAAACAGGGGTCCCCCCCACAGATACGCAGTATTTT. Translation: CSVEQTGVPPTDTQYF.

In this sample, this clone turned up a few times. The chain couples TRBV28 to TRBJ2-7; D possibly corresponds to TRBD1 (6 bases). The ends were cut back, 5 bases at V and 6 bases at J, with 11 bases in the middle. The CDR3 length is 12 residues. CDR1 is MDHEN, CDR2 SYDVKM, per germline. CDR3 residues: CASSLGTTEQYF. The CDR3 bases are TGTGCCAGCAGTCTCGGGACAACCGAGCAGTACTTC.

The rearrangement links TRBV6-5 to TRBJ2-7; 9 bases are shared with TRBD1. J gave up 3 bases and V 5 bases, and 5 bases lay outside the gene matches. From germline, CDR1 is MNHEY and CDR2 SVGAGI. This CDR3 has 14 residues. The CDR3 reads CASSKQGAFYEQYF. The CDR3, as DNA: TGTGCCAGCAGTAAACAGGGGGCCTTCTACGAGCAGTACTTC.

This chain links TRBV4-3 with TRBJ1-2, with D tentatively TRBD1 (5 bases). V was shortened by 0 bases and J by 3 bases, with 14 bases between the two germline ends. CDR1 and CDR2 from the germline V gene are LGHNA and YSLEER. There are 16 residues in the CDR3. The CDR3 here is CASSQEYGGIDYGYTF. The CDR3 region has the DNA TGCGCCAGCAGCCAAGAGTATGGGGGGATCGACTATGGCTACACCTTC.

This clone was recorded a few times. The genes are TRBV18 and TRBJ1-1; D is possibly TRBD1 (5 bases). Germline CDR1 and CDR2: KGHSH and LQKENI. V was cut by 3 bases and J by 10 bases, with 15 bases left in between. The CDR3 spans 13 residues. For the CDR3, the DNA is TGTGCCAGCTCACCCCTGGACCGGGGGGGAGCTTTCTTT. As protein: CASSPLDRGGAFF.

J is TRBJ1-2 and V is TRBV14; TRBD1 might be the D (5 bases). The CDR3 has 14 residues. V was pared by 6 bases and J by 0 bases, with 11 bases between. Per the germline V gene, CDR1 is SGHDN and CDR2 is FVKESK. The CDR3 region has the DNA TGTGCCAGCAGTCGTACGACAGCTAACTATGGCTACACCTTC. Protein sequence: CASSRTTANYGYTF.

This clone appeared a few times. The chain carries TRBV28 and TRBJ2-7; D uncertain. The CDR3 spans 15 residues. Germline V gives CDR1 MDHEN, CDR2 SYDVKM. Trimming took off 3 bases at V and 3 bases at J, with 15 bases between the two ends. The CDR3 is CASSLPGRVIYEQYF. The CDR3 nucleotides are TGTGCCAGCAGTTTGCCTGGCCGTGTGATCTACGAGCAGTACTTC.

This CDR3 reads CAWSVTISGTEAFF. CDR3 DNA: TGTGCCTGGAGTGTAACTATATCGGGGACTGAAGCTTTCTTT. The rearrangement links TRBV30 to TRBJ1-1; the D is unclear. Trimming removed 0 bases from V and 5 bases from J, with 13 bases in between. The CDR3 is 14 amino acids. Looked up from germline, CDR1 is GTSNPN and CDR2 is SVGIG (reference sequence).

This clone was seen only a few times. The rearrangement uses TRBV2 and TRBJ1-5, with 8 bases lining up with TRBD1. The CDR3 has 15 amino acids. Losses at the gene ends were 4 bases for V and 3 bases for J; bases not matched to a gene: 5. Looked up from germline, CDR1 is SNHLY and CDR2 is FYNNEI. CDR3 DNA: TGTGCCAGCAGTGGGACAGGGCGCGACAATCAGCCCCAGCATTTT. Its protein product is CASSGTGRDNQPQHF.

This clone was seen more than once but under ten times. The chain carries TRBV19 and TRBJ1-5; TRBD1 aligns across 7 bases. Germline V gives CDR1 LNHDA, CDR2 SQIVND (reference sequence). V trimming: 3 bases; J trimming: 2 bases; junction bases outside the gene matches: 4. This CDR3 spans 15 amino acids. The CDR3 sequence is CASSIRQGGNQPQHF. The CDR3, as DNA: TGTGCCAGTAGTATTCGACAGGGCGGCAATCAGCCCCAGCATTTT.

This clone was counted a few times. The rearrangement joins TRBV19 to TRBJ1-1; the match to TRBD1 covers 9 bases. The CDR3 spans 14 residues. The ends lost 3 bases at V and 6 bases at J; junction bases unmatched: 5. In germline, CDR1 is LNHDA, CDR2 SQIVND (reference sequence). The CDR3 region has the DNA TGTGCCAGTAGTATCCGACAGGGGGTCGCTGAAGCTTTCTTT. It specifies CASSIRQGVAEAFF.

This clone was seen a handful of times. J is TRBJ1-3 and V is TRBV6-5, with D unclear. Deletions cut 3 bases from V and 2 bases from J, with 8 bases between. CDR3 size: 14 residues. The germline V gene encodes CDR1 MNHEY and CDR2 SVGAGI. CDR3 sequence: CASSYDLTGNTIYF. CDR3 in DNA: TGTGCCAGCAGTTATGACTTGACTGGAAACACCATATATTTT.

The gene calls are TRBV7-3 and TRBJ2-2; TRBD2 aligns across 9 bases. Unmatched junction bases numbered 4, after V lost 1 base and J lost 4 bases. CDR3 length: 16 amino acids. CDR1 is SGHTA and CDR2 is FQGTGA in the germline V gene. DNA of the CDR3: TGTGCCAGCAGCTTAAATAGCGGGAGAGTCACCGGGGAGCTGTTTTTT. Translating it yields CASSLNSGRVTGELFF.

This clone was observed a few times. The gene calls are TRBV28 and TRBJ1-5; tentative D call: TRBD1 (6 bases). Trimming took 8 bases from V and 9 from J, leaving 17 bases between them. Germline V gene data show CDR1 as MDHEN and CDR2 as SYDVKM. This CDR3 has 13 residues. This CDR3 reads CASRSGGRWPQHF. The CDR3 bases are TGTGCCAGCCGTTCGGGGGGGCGTTGGCCCCAGCATTTT.

This chain connects TRBV10-3 to TRBJ2-7; 8 nucleotides match TRBD2. CDR1 ENHRY and CDR2 SYGVKD come from the germline V gene. The CDR3 covers 14 residues. J lost 5 bases, V lost 6 bases, and 9 bases had no gene match. The CDR3 bases are TGTGCCATCAGCCGGACTAGCCCTTGGGACGAGCAGTACTTC. This encodes CAISRTSPWDEQYF.

There are a few counts of this clone. The chain employs TRBV6-5 and TRBJ2-1; TRBD1 aligns across 8 bases. Germline values: CDR1 MNHEY, CDR2 SVGAGI. J gave up 9 bases and V 6 bases, and 7 bases lay outside the gene matches. This CDR3 has 13 amino acids. CDR3 region: CASRASGGGEQFF. The CDR3 DNA sequence: TGTGCCAGCAGAGCCTCAGGGGGCGGTGAGCAGTTCTTC.